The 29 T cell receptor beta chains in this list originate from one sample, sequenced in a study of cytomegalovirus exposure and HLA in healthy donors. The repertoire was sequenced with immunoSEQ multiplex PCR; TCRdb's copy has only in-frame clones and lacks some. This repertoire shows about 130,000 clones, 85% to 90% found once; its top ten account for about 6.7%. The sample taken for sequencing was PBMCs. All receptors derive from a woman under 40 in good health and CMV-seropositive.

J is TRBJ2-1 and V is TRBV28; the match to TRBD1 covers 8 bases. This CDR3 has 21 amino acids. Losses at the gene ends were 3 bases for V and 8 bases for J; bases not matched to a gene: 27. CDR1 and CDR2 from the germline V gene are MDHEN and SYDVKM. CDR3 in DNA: TGTGCCAGCAGTTTCGATCGCTCGGGCTCCGACCTAGGGACAGGTTTCGATGAGCAGTTCTTC. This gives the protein CASSFDRSGSDLGTGFDEQFF.

The CDR3, as DNA: TGTGCCAGCAGCGGAGGGGACAGGGGCTACGAGCAGTACTTC. It encodes CASSGGDRGYEQYF. J is TRBJ2-7 and V is TRBV9, with 10 bases lining up with TRBD1. Unmatched junction bases numbered 3, after V lost 3 bases and J lost 3 bases. The CDR3 totals 14 residues. Germline-derived CDR1 and CDR2 are SGDLS and YYNGEE.

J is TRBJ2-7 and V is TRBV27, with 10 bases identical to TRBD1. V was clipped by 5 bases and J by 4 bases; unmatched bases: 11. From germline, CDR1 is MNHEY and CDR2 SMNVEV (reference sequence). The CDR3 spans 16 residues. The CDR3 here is CASSRPPGQGLYEQYF. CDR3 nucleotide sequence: TGTGCCAGCAGTCGCCCACCGGGACAGGGGTTATACGAGCAGTACTTC.

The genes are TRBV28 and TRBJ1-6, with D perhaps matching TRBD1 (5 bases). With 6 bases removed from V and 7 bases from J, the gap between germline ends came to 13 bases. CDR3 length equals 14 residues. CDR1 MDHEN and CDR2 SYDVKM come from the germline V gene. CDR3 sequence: CASRPGGVNSPLHF. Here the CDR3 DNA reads TGTGCCAGCAGACCCGGGGGTGTGAATTCACCCCTCCACTTT.

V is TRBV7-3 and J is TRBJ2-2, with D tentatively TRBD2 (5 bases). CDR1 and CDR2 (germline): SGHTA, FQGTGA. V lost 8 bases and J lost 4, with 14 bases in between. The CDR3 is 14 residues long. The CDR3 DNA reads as TGTGCCAGCGGTTCGGGGAGTGGCACCGGGGAGCTGTTTTTT. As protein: CASGSGSGTGELFF.

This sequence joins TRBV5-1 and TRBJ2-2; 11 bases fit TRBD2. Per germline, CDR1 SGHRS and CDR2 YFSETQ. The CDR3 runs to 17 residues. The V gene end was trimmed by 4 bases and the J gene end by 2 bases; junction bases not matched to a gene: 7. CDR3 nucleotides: TGCGCCAGCAGCCCTGGACTAGCGGGCCTTAACACCGGGGAGCTGTTTTTT. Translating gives CASSPGLAGLNTGELFF. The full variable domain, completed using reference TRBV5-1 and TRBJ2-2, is KAGVTQTPRYLIKTRGQQVTLSCSPISGHRSVSWYQQTPGQGLQFLFEYFSETQRNKGNFPGRFSGRQFSNSRSEMNVSTLELGDSALYLCASSPGLAGLNTGELFFGEGSRLTVL.

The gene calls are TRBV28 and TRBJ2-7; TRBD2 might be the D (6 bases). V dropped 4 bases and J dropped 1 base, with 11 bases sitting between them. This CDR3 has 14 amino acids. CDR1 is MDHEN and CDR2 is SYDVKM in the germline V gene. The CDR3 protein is CASSSPGGSYEQYF. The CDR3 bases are TGTGCCAGCAGTTCCCCCGGGGGATCCTACGAGCAGTACTTC.

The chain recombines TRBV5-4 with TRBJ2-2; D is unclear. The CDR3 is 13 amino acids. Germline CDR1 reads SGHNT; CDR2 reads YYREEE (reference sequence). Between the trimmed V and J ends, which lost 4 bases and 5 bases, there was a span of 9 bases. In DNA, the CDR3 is TGTGCCAGCAGCCACCCCAGGACCGGGGAGCTGTTTTTT. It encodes CASSHPRTGELFF. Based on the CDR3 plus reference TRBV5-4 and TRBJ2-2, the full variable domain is ETGVTQSPTHLIKTRGQQVTLRCSSQSGHNTVSWYQQALGQGPQFIFQYYREEENGRGNFPPRFSGLQFPNYSSELNVNALELDDSALYLCASSHPRTGELFFGEGSRLTVL.

The CDR3 region has the DNA TGTGCCAGCAGTTACGGACAGGGTGGTTCACCCCTCCACTTT. Translated, it gives CASSYGQGGSPLHF. The V gene is TRBV6-5, the J gene TRBJ1-6, with TRBD1 matching 8 bases. Germline lookup yields CDR1 MNHEY and CDR2 SVGAGI. This CDR3 is 14 amino acids long. With V trimmed by 2 bases and J by 9 bases, 3 bases remained unmatched.

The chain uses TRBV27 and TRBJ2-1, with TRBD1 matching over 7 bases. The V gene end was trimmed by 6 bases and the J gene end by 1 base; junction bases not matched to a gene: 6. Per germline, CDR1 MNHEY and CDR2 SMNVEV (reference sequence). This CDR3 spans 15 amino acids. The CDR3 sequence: CASSNRGKSYNEQFF. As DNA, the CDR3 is TGTGCCAGCAGCAACAGGGGAAAGTCCTACAATGAGCAGTTCTTC.

CDR3 nucleotide sequence: TGTGCCAGCAGTCTCCCCCGGGGGGTCCATGAAAAACTGTTTTTT. Translation gives CASSLPRGVHEKLFF. The J gene is TRBJ1-4, the V gene TRBV6-6, with a tentative D call TRBD1 (5 bases). The germline CDR1 and CDR2 sequences are MNHNY and SVGAGI (reference sequence). V dropped 5 bases and J dropped 6 bases, with 16 bases sitting between them. The CDR3 runs to 15 residues.

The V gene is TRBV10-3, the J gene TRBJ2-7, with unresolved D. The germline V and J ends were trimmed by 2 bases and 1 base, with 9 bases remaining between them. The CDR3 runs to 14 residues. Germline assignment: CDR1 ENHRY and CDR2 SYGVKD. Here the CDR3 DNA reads TGTGCCATCAGTGAGGGTGGAGCGTCCTACGAGCAGTACTTC. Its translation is CAISEGGASYEQYF.

The CDR3 is CASRGAVATNYGYTF. The CDR3 DNA reads as TGCGCCAGCAGGGGGGCAGTTGCGACTAACTATGGCTACACCTTC. The chain joins TRBV5-1 to TRBJ1-2; D may be TRBD1 (6 bases). Per germline, CDR1 SGHRS and CDR2 YFSETQ. V dropped 5 bases and J dropped 0 bases, with 14 bases sitting between them. The CDR3 consists of 15 residues.

CDR3 coding DNA: TGTGCCAGCAGCCCCGGGACAGGGACCTACGAGCAGTACTTC. It specifies CASSPGTGTYEQYF. The rearrangement joins TRBV7-8 to TRBJ2-7, with 9 bases lining up with TRBD1. From germline, CDR1 is SGHVS and CDR2 FQNEAQ. With V trimmed by 5 bases and J by 2 bases, 4 bases remained unmatched. The CDR3 is made up of 14 amino acids.

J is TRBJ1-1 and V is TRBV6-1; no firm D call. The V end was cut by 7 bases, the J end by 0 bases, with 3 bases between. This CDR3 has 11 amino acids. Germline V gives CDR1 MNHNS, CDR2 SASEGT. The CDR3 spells CASIMNTEAFF. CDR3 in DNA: TGTGCCAGCATAATGAACACTGAAGCTTTCTTT.

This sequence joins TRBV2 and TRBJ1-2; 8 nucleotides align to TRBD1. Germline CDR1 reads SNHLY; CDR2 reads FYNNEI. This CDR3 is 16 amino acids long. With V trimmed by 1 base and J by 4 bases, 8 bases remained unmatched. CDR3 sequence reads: CASSEEGRGRAYGYTF. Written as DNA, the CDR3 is TGTGCCAGCAGTGAAGAGGGCAGGGGGCGCGCCTATGGCTACACCTTC.

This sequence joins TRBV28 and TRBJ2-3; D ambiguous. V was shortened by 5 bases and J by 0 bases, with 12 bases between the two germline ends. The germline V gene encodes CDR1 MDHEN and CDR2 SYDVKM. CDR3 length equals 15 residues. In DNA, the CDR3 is TGTGCCAGCAGTGGAGCCTCAAAAAGCACAGATACGCAGTATTTT. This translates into CASSGASKSTDTQYF. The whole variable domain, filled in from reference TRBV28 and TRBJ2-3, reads DVKVTQSSRYLVKRTGEKVFLECVQDMDHENMFWYRQDPGLGLRLIYFSYDVKMKEKGDIPEGYSVSREKKERFSLILESASTNQTSMYLCASSGASKSTDTQYFGPGTRLTVL.

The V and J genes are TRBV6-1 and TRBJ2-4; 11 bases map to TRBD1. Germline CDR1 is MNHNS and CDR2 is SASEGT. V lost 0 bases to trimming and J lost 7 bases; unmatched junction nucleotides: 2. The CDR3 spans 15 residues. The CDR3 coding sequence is TGTGCCAGCAGTGAAGCTCGGGACAGGGGGAACATTCAGTACTTC. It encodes CASSEARDRGNIQYF.

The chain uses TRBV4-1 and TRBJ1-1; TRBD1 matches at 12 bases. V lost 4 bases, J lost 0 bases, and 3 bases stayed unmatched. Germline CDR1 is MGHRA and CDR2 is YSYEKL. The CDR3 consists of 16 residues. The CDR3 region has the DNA TGCGCCAGCAGCCGGGGACAGGGGGCTTTGAACACTGAAGCTTTCTTT. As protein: CASSRGQGALNTEAFF.

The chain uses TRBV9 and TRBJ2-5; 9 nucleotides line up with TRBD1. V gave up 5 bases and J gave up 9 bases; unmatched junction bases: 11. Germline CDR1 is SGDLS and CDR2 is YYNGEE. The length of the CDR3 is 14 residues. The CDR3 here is CASSLTGGAGPQYF. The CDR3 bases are TGTGCCAGCAGTCTCACAGGGGGCGCCGGGCCCCAGTACTTC.

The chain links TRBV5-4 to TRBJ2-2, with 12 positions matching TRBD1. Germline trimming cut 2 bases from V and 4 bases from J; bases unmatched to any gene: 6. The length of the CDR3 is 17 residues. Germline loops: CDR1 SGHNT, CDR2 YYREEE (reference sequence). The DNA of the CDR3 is TGTGCCAGCAGCTTCCCGGGACAGGGGGCGATCACCGGGGAGCTGTTTTTT. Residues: CASSFPGQGAITGELFF.

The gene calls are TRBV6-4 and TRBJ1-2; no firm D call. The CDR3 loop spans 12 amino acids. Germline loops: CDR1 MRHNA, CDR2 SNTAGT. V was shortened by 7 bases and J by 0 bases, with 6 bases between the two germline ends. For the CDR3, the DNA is TGTGCCAGCACCCCAGCTAACTATGGCTACACCTTC. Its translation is CASTPANYGYTF.

This CDR3 reads CASSEFGAISPQHF. CDR3 DNA sequence: TGTGCCAGCAGTGAATTTGGGGCAATCAGCCCCCAGCATTTT. V usage is TRBV6-1 and J usage is TRBJ1-5; TRBD1 is a possible D gene (5 bases). With 2 bases removed from V and 10 bases from J, the gap between germline ends came to 15 bases. This CDR3 comprises 14 residues. Germline CDR1 MNHNS, CDR2 SASEGT.

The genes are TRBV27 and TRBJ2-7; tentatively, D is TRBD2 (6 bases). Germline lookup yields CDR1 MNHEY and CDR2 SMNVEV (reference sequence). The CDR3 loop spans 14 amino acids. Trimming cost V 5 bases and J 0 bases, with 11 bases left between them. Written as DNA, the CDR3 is TGTGCCAGCAGTCCATGGGGGGACTCCTACGAGCAGTACTTC. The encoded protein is CASSPWGDSYEQYF.

The CDR3 reads CASRGRGARADTEAFF. For the CDR3, the DNA is TGTGCCAGCAGGGGCCGGGGAGCGAGGGCAGACACTGAAGCTTTCTTT. The chain has TRBV6-6 and TRBJ1-1, with D hard to call. The CDR3 extends over 16 amino acids. Germline V gene sequence: CDR1 MNHNY, CDR2 SVGAGI (reference sequence). V shed 6 bases and J shed 3 bases, with 20 bases lying between them.

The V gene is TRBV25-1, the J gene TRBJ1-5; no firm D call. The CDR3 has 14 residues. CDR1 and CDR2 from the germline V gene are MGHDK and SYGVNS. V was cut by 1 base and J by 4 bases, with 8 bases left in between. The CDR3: CASSEFEQNQPQHF. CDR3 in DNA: TGTGCCAGCAGTGAATTCGAACAGAATCAGCCCCAGCATTTT.

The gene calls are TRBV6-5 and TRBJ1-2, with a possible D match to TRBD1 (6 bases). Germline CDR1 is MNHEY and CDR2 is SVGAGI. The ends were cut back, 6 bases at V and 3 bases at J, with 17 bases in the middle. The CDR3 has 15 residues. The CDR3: CASSRTGFSDYGYTF. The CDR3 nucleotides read TGTGCCAGCAGCCGAACAGGGTTTTCCGACTATGGCTACACCTTC.

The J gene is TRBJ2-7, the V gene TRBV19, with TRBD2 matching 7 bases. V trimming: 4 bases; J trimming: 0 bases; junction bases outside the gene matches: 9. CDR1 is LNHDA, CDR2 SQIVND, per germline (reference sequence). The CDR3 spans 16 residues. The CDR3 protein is CASSNGRDDFSYEQYF. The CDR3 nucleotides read TGTGCCAGTAGTAATGGGAGGGACGATTTCTCCTACGAGCAGTACTTC.

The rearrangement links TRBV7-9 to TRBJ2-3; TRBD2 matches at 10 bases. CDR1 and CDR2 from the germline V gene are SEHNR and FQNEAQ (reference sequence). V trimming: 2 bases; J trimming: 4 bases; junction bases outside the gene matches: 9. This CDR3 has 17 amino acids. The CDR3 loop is CASSLLASGGRADTQYF. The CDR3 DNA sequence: TGTGCCAGCAGCTTACTCGCTAGCGGGGGTCGTGCAGATACGCAGTATTTT.